This TCR beta chain was retrieved from a study of CD8+CD57+ T cells in acquired aplastic anemia. TCR beta VDJ and CDR3 profiling used genomic DNA as template. TCRdb re-called the reads through MiXCR, storing one row per CDR3 protein. The sample records 150,000 to 200,000 distinct CDR3 sequences, 50% to 75% being singletons. After removal of 0 bases from V and 4 bases from J, the junction contained 6 bases not matched to a gene. From germline, CDR1 is SGDLS and CDR2 YYNGEE. This CDR3 has 15 amino acids. The chain recombines TRBV9 with TRBJ2-7; TRBD2 matches 8 bases. This sequence was found in a human donor in good health. Sequenced: sorted CD4+, CD8+, or CD8+CD57+ T cells (not recorded which) from PBMCs. CDR3 sequence reads: CASSVGGGGLYEQYF. In DNA, the CDR3 is TGTGCCAGCAGCGTAGGTGGCGGGGGGTTGTACGAGCAGTACTTC.